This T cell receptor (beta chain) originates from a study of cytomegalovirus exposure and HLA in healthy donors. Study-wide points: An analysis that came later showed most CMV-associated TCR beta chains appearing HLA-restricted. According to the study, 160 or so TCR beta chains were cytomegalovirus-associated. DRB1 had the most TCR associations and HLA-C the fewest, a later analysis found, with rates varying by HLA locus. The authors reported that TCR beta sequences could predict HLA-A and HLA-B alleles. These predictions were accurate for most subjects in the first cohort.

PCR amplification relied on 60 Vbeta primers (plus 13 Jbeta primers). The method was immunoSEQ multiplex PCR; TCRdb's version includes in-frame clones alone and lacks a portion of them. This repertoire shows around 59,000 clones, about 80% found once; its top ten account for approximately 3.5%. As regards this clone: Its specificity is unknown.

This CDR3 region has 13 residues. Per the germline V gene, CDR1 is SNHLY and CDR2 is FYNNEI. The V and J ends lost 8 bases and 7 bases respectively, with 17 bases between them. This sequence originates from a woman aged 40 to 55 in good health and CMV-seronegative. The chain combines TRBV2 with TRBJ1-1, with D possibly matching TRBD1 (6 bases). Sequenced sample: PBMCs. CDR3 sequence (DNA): TGTGCCAGCGCTAGGGGGGGGGAGCTTGAAGCTTTCTTT. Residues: CASARGGELEAFF.